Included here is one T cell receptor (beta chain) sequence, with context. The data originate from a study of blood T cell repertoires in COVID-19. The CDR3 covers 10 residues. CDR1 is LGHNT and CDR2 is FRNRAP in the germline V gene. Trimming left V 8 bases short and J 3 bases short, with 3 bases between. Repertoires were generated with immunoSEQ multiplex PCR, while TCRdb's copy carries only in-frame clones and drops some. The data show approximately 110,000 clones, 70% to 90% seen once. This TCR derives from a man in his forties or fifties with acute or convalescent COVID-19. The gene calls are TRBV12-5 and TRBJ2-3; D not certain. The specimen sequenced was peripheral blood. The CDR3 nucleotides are TGTGCTAGTTCAACAGATACGCAGTATTTT. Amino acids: CASSTDTQYF.